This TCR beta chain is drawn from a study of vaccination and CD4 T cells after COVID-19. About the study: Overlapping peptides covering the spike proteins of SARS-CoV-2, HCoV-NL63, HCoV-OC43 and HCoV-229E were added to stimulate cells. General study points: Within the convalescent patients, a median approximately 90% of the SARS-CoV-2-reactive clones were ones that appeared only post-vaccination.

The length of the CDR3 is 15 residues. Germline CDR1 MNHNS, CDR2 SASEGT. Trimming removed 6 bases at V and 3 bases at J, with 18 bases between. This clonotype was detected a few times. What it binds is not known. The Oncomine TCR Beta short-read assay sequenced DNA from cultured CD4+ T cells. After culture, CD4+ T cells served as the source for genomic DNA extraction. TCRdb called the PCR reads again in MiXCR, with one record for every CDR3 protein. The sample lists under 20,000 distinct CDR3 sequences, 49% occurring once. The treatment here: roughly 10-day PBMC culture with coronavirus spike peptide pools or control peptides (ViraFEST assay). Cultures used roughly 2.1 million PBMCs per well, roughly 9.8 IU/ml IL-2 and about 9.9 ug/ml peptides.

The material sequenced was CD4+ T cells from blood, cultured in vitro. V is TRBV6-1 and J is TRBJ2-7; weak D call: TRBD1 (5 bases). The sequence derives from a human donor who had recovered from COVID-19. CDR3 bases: TGTGCCAGCAGCCCCCAGTCGACAGAAGTCTACGAGCAGTACTTC. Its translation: CASSPQSTEVYEQYF.